This T cell receptor (beta chain) is drawn from a study of PD-1 blockade in classical Hodgkin lymphoma. Study outcomes and limitations: Compared with baseline, CD4+ but not CD8+ TCR diversity had risen significantly by C4D1.

Exposure to brentuximab vedotin varied, and each patient had relapsed following autologous stem cell transplantation. Of note for this clone: Its cognate antigen is unknown.

Only in-frame clones appear in the TCRdb table, and some are missing; sequencing was by immunoSEQ multiplex PCR. The profile shows about 10,000 clones, about 80% of them singletons. In germline, CDR1 is SNHLY, CDR2 FYNNEI. The V and J ends lost 3 bases and 0 bases respectively, with 9 bases between them. The CDR3 runs 15 residues. This chain links TRBV2 with TRBJ1-5; D is uncertain. The TCR was taken from a human donor with classical Hodgkin lymphoma. The input for sequencing was peripheral blood mononuclear cells (PBMCs), taken at baseline. CDR3 in amino acids: CASSDRGISNQPQHF. In DNA form, the CDR3 reads TGTGCCAGCAGTGATCGGGGAATTAGCAATCAGCCCCAGCATTTT.